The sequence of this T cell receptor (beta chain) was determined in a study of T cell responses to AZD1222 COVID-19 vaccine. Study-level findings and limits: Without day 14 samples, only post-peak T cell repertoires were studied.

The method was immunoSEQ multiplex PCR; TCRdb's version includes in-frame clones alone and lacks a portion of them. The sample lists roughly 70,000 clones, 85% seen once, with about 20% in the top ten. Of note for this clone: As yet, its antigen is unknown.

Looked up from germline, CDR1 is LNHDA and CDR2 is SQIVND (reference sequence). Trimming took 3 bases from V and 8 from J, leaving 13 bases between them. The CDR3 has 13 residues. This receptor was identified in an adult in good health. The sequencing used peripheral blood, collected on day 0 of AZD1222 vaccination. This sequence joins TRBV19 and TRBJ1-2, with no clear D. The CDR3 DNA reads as TGTGCCAGTAGTATTCGGGCCCAGTGGGGCTACACCTTC. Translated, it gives CASSIRAQWGYTF.